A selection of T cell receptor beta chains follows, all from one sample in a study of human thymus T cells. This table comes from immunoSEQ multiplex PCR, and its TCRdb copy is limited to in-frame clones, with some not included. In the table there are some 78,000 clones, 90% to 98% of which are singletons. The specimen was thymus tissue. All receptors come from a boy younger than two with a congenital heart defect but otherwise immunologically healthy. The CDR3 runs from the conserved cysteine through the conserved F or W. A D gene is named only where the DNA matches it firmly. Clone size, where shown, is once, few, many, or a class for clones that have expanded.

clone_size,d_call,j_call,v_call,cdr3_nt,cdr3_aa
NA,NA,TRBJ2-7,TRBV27,TGTGCCAGCAGCACTCTATCGAGGGACTACGAGCAGTACTTC,CASSTLSRDYEQYF
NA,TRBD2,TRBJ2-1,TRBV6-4,TGTGCCAGCAGTGTGGGACTAGTCGATAATGAGCAGTTCTTC,CASSVGLVDNEQFF
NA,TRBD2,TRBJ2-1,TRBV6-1,TGTGCCAGCAGTGAAGCAGTTCATCTAGCGGGAGGGCCATCCCTTTTGCGGTCCTACAATGAGCAGTTCTTC,CASSEAVHLAGGPSLLRSYNEQFF
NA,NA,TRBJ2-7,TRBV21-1,TGTGCCAGTGTCCTAGGGACTAGCGGATGCTACGAGCAGTACTTC,CASVLGTSGCYEQYF
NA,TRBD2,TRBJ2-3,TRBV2,TGTGCCAGCAGTGCGGGAGGGGGCACAGATACGCAGTATTTT,CASSAGGGTDTQYF
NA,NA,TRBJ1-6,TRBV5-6,TGTGCCAGCAGCCCCGGAACGGATTATTCACCCCTCCACTTT,CASSPGTDYSPLHF
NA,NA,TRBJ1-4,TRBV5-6,TGTGCCAGCAGTCACAAGGGGACACCGAATGAAAAACTGTTTTTT,CASSHKGTPNEKLFF
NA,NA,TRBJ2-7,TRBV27,TGTGCCAGCAGTTTTAATTTAGGCGATTACGAGCAGTACTTC,CASSFNLGDYEQYF
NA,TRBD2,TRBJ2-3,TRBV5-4,TGTGCCAGCAGCTTTCGAAGCGGGGGGACGGACCAAAGCACAGATACGCAGTATTTT,CASSFRSGGTDQSTDTQYF
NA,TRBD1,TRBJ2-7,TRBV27,TGTGCCAGCAGTTTATGGCGTCAGACAGGGGAACCCTACGAGCAGTACTTC,CASSLWRQTGEPYEQYF
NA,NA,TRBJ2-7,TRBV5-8,TGTGCCAGCAGCTTGGTCTTAGGAGGATCCGATCCGTACTTC,CASSLVLGGSDPYF
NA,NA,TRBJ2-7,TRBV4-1,TGCGCCAGCAGCCAAGATACCAGGGAGAGAGCCCTAGAAGAGCAGTACTTC,CASSQDTRERALEEQYF
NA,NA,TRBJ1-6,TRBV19,TGTGCCAGTAGGAGTCAGGGGTATTCACCCCTCCACTTT,CASRSQGYSPLHF
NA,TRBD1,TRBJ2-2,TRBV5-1,TGCGCCAGCAGCTTGGGTCTGTTCGCAGGGGGCTGTCACGGGGAGCTGTTTTTT,CASSLGLFAGGCHGELFF
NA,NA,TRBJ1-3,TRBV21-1,TGTGCCAGCAGGACCTGGCTACAACACGCACGAAACACCATATATTTT,CASRTWLQHARNTIYF
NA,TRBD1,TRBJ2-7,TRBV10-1,TGCGCCAGCAGACTCCGGGACAGTTCCTACGAGCAGTACTTC,CASRLRDSSYEQYF
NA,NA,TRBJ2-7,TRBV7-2,TGTGCCAGCAGCCCCCCCGATCCAACCTACGAGCAGTACTTC,CASSPPDPTYEQYF
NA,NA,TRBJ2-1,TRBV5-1,TGCGCCAGCAGAGGAAGGGGCGATGAGCAGTTCTTC,CASRGRGDEQFF
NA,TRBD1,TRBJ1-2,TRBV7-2,TGTGCCAGCAGCTTAGGCCAGGGGGCGGGCTACACCTTC,CASSLGQGAGYTF
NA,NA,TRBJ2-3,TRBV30,TGTGCCTGGTTAGGTTTTACTGTCAGCGGAGGAGAGGATACGCAGTATTTT,CAWLGFTVSGGEDTQYF
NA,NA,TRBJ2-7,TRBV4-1,TGCGCCAGCAGCCAAGAGTTCGAGGAGGGGGGGAGAAACAGCGAAGACGAGCAGTACTTC,CASSQEFEEGGRNSEDEQYF
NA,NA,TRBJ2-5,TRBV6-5,TGTGCCAGCAGTTACTCGGGGGGGACCCAGTACTTC,CASSYSGGTQYF
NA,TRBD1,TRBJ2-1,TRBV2,TGTGCCAGCAGTGAAGTGTGGGACAGCTCCTACAATGAGCAGTTCTTC,CASSEVWDSSYNEQFF
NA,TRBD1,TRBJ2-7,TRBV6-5,TGTGCCAGCACATCCGGTCCAGGGGGTCGGGAGCAGTACTTC,CASTSGPGGREQYF
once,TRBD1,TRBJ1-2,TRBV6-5,TGTGCCAGCAGGCCCTCGGGACAGTCTAACTATGGCTACACCTTC,CASRPSGQSNYGYTF
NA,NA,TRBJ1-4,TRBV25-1,TGTGCCAGCAGTGAAGGTTCGTTTGCAACTAATGAAAAACTGTTTTTT,CASSEGSFATNEKLFF
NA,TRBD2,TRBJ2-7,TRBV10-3,TGTGCCAGTTCCGGGACTAGCAACGAGCAGTACTTC,CASSGTSNEQYF
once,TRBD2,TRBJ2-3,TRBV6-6,TGTGCCAGCAGTCTCCGGTGGGAGGGGTTAACAGATACGCAGTATTTT,CASSLRWEGLTDTQYF
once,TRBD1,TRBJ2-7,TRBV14,TGTGCCAGCAGCCGGGACAGGAGTCCCTACGAGCAGTACTTC,CASSRDRSPYEQYF
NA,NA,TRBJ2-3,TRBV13,TGTGCCAGCAGCTTAGGCCTAGACACTGGCACAGATACGCAGTATTTT,CASSLGLDTGTDTQYF
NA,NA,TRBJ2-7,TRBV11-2,TGTGCCAGCAGCCAAAGGAGAGTGCACGAGCAGTACTTC,CASSQRRVHEQYF